This entry describes one T cell receptor beta chain. TCRdb's table, derived via immunoSEQ multiplex PCR, lists solely in-frame clones and lacks some. The data show almost 750,000 clones, 72% seen once. Per the germline V gene, CDR1 is SGHVS and CDR2 is FNYEAQ. CDR3 length: 15 amino acids. Trimming shortened V by 0 bases and J by 1 base, and 8 bases separated the two germline ends. These data belong to a study of shared clonotypes between healthy human individuals. This receptor was obtained from a woman in her thirties in good health. The sequencing input was memory CD4+ T cells sorted from blood. As for subset: CD45RA-negative fraction. The chain links TRBV7-6 to TRBJ2-3; D gene unclear. CDR3: CASSLAADGTDTQYF. The CDR3 coding sequence is TGTGCCAGCAGCTTAGCGGCAGACGGCACAGATACGCAGTATTTT.